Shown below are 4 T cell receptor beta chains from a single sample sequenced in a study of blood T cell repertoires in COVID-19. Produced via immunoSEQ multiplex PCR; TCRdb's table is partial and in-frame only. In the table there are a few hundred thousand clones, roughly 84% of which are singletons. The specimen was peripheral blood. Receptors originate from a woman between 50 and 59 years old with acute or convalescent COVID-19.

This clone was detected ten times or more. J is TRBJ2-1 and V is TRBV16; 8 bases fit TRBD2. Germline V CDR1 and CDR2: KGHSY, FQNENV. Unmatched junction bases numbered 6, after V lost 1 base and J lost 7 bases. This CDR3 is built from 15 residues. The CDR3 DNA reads TGTGCCAGCAGCCAATTCCCGGGAGGGGGAAATGAGCAGTTCTTC. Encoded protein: CASSQFPGGGNEQFF.

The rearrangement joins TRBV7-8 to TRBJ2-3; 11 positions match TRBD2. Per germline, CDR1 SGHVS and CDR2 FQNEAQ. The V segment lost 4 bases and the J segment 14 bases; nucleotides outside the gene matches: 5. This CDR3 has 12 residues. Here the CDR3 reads CASSSLAGGWYF. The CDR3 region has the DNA TGTGCCAGCAGCTCCCTAGCGGGAGGTTGGTATTTT.

The CDR3 is CASSQGGTVYEKLFF. The CDR3 DNA reads TGTGCCAGCAGCCAAGGCGGGACGGTGTACGAAAAACTGTTTTTT. V is TRBV7-2 and J is TRBJ1-4; tentatively, D is TRBD1 (5 bases). The germline gives CDR1 SGHTA, CDR2 FQGNSA. Between the trimmed V and J ends, which lost 5 bases and 8 bases, there was a span of 18 bases. The CDR3 sequence is 15 residues long.

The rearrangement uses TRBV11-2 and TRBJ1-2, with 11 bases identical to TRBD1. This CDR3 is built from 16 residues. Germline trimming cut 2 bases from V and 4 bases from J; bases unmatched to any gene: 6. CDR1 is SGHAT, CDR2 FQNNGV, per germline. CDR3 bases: TGTGCCAGCAGCTTATTGGGGACAGGGGGAAGCTATGGCTACACCTTC. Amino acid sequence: CASSLLGTGGSYGYTF. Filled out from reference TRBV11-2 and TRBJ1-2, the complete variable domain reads EAGVAQSPRYKIIEKRQSVAFWCNPISGHATLYWYQQILGQGPKLLIQFQNNGVVDDSQLPKDRFSAERLKGVDSTLKIQPAKLEDSAVYLCASSLLGTGGSYGYTFGSGTRLTVV.